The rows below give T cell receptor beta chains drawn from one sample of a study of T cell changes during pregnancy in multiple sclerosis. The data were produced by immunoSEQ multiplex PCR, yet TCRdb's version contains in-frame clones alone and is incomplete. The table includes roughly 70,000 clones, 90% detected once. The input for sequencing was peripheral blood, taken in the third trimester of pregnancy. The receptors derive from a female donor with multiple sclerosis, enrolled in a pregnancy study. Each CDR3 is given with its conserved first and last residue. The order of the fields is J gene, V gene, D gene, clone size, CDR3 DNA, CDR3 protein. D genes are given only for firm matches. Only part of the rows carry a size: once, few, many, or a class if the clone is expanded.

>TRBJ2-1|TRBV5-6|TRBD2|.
TGTGCCAGCAGTCTCGGGGGGGCCAATGAGCAGTTCTTC
CASSLGGANEQFF
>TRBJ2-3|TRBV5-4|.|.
TGTGCCAGCAGCTCCGGGACTAGCACAGATACGCAGTATTTT
CASSSGTSTDTQYF
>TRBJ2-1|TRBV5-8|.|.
TGTGCCAGCAGCACCGGACATTCCTACAATGAGCAGTTCTTC
CASSTGHSYNEQFF
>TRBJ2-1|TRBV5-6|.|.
TGTGCCAGCAGCTCCCCCCGGGGTAGCTCCTACAATGAGCAGTTCTTC
CASSSPRGSSYNEQFF
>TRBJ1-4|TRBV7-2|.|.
TGTGCCAGCAGCTTGGGTCCTCCAATTCAGGGAGAAAAACTGTTTTTT
CASSLGPPIQGEKLFF
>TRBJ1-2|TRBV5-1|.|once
TGCGCCAGCAGCTTGGCAGGGGCCAACTATGGCTACGCCTTC
CASSLAGANYGYAF
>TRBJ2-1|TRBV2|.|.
TGTGCCAGCAGTGAAACGGGAATACAAACGAATGAGCAGTTCTTC
CASSETGIQTNEQFF
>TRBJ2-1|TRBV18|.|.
TGTGCCAGCTCACCTGGGACTCTTTCCTACAATGAGCAGTTCTTC
CASSPGTLSYNEQFF
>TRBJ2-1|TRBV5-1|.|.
TGCGCCAGCAGCTTGGACGGTAGGGGTGGGACCTACAATGAGCAGTTCTTC
CASSLDGRGGTYNEQFF
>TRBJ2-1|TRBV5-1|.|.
TGCGCCAGCAGCTGGGGGGGCGATGAGCAGTTCTTC
CASSWGGDEQFF
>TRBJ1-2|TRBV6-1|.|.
TGTGCCAGCAGTGCGGGAGACGCTGGTGACTATGGCTACACCTTC
CASSAGDAGDYGYTF
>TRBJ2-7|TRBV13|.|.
TGTGCCAGCAGCTTAGGCTGGGCAGGGCAGGGAGAGCAGTACTTC
CASSLGWAGQGEQYF
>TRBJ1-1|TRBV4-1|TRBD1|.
TGCGCCAGCAGCCAGCCGAAAGCTGCAGGGGGTGAAGCTTTCTTT
CASSQPKAAGGEAFF
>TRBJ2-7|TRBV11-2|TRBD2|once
TGTGCCAGCAGCGGTGGAGTAGCGGGAACCTACGAGCAGTACTTC
CASSGGVAGTYEQYF
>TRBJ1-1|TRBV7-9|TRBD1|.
TGTGCCAGCAGCTTGGACAGGGGGTACACTGAAGCTTTCTTT
CASSLDRGYTEAFF
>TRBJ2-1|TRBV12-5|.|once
TGTGCTAGTGGTTTGGAATACTACGGGACTTACAATGAGCAGTTCTTC
CASGLEYYGTYNEQFF
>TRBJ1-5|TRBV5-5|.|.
TGTGCCAGCAGCTTGATGAGACGTGGGCCTAACAATCAGCCCCAGCATTTT
CASSLMRRGPNNQPQHF
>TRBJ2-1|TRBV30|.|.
TGTGCCTGGTCCCCCAGGCTACGCTACAATGAGCAGTTCTTC
CAWSPRLRYNEQFF
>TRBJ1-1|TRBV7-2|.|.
TGTGCCAGCAGCTCCTTTACGGTTCTTGAAGCTTTCTTT
CASSSFTVLEAFF
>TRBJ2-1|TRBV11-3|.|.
TGTGCCAGCAGCTACGGGGCGGGGAGCTCCTACAATGAGCAGTTCTTC
CASSYGAGSSYNEQFF
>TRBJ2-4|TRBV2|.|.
TGTGCCAGCAGTCAAACCAGGGGAAACATTCAGTACTTC
CASSQTRGNIQYF
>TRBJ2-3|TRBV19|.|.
TGTGCCAGTACGGAGGGCAGCACAGATACGCAGTATTTT
CASTEGSTDTQYF
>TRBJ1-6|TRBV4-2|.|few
TGTGCCAGCAGCCAAGGGCGGGTGAATAATTCACCCCTCCACTTT
CASSQGRVNNSPLHF
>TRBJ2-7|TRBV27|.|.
TGTGCCAGCAGACCCCACCAGGGCTACGAGCAGTACTTC
CASRPHQGYEQYF
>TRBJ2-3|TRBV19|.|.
TGTGCCAGTAGAGTAGGGGGTGATGCAGATACGCAGTATTTT
CASRVGGDADTQYF
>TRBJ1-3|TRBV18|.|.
TGTGCCAGCTCACCAACCGAGACTGGAAACACCATATATTTT
CASSPTETGNTIYF
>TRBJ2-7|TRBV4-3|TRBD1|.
TGCGCCAGCAGCCCAGGGACAGCCATCTCCTACGAGCAGTACTTC
CASSPGTAISYEQYF
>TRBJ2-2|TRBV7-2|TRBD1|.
TGTGCCAGCAGCTCGGTAACGACAGGGGACACCGGGGAGCTGTTTTTT
CASSSVTTGDTGELFF
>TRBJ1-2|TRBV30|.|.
TGTGCCTGGGCGGGACTTTTCCCCTATGGCTACACCTTC
CAWAGLFPYGYTF
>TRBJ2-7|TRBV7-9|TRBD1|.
TGTGCCAGCAGCAGACGACAGGGGTTCTACGAGCAGTACTTC
CASSRRQGFYEQYF
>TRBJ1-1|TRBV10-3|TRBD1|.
TGTGCCATCAGGATGGACAGGGGCGGCACTGAAGCTTTCTTT
CAIRMDRGGTEAFF